This passage covers 6 T cell receptor beta chains from one sample sequenced in a study of blood T cell repertoires in COVID-19. Profiling relied on immunoSEQ multiplex PCR, and the TCRdb table lists in-frame clones only, not all of them. The sample lists hundreds of thousands of clones; less than 90% were seen once. What was sequenced was PBMCs or T cells enriched from blood (not recorded which). The receptor set was obtained from a woman between 50 and 59 years old in a cohort exposed to, infected with or recovered from COVID-19 (not recorded which).

This clone was recorded only once. V and J are TRBV7-2 and TRBJ2-7; 11 bases align to TRBD2. Germline V lookup: CDR1 SGHTA, CDR2 FQGNSA. V lost 5 bases and J lost 2; bases outside the gene matches: 8. The CDR3 has 16 residues. CDR3 coding DNA: TGTGCCAGCAGCCCGTGGGGACTAGCGGAAACCTACGAGCAGTACTTC. It encodes CASSPWGLAETYEQYF. The whole variable domain, filled in from reference TRBV7-2 and TRBJ2-7, reads GAGVSQSPSNKVTEKGKDVELRCDPISGHTALYWYRQSLGQGLEFLIYFQGNSAPDKSGLPSDRFSAERTGGSVSTLTIQRTQQEDSAVYLCASSPWGLAETYEQYFGPGTRLTVT.

About this clone itself: The junction departs from the called germline gene at one end, perhaps through a read error. Additional DNA sequences in this sample encode the identical CDR3. The chain uses TRBV5-1 and TRBJ1-3, with D unresolved. Germline CDR1 SGHRS, CDR2 YFSETQ. The CDR3 covers 16 residues. The CDR3 coding sequence is TGCGCCAGCAGTTTGGAAGCGGGCCTAAAAGGAAACACCATATATTTT. This codes for CASSLEAGLKGNTIYF.

The chain combines TRBV24-1 with TRBJ2-1, with a tentative D call TRBD1 (5 bases). The CDR3 has 15 amino acids. CDR1 and CDR2 from the germline V gene are KGHDR and SFDVKD. Trimming cost V 3 bases and J 6 bases, with 14 bases left between them. The CDR3 region is CATSDPVQGSNEQFF. The CDR3 region has the DNA TGTGCCACCAGTGATCCCGTCCAGGGAAGCAATGAGCAGTTCTTC.

Only a few counts were recorded for this clone. This chain connects TRBV9 to TRBJ1-3; 7 bases agree with TRBD1. V was pared by 4 bases and J by 0 bases, with 4 bases of the junction left unmatched. This CDR3 is 15 amino acids long. Germline values: CDR1 SGDLS, CDR2 YYNGEE. CDR3 amino acids: CASSPQGSSGNTIYF. The CDR3 coding sequence is TGTGCCAGCAGCCCACAGGGGTCCTCTGGAAACACCATATATTTT.

The V and J genes are TRBV4-2 and TRBJ1-2, with TRBD1 matching 11 bases. This CDR3 has 15 residues. CDR1 is LGHNA and CDR2 is YNFKEQ in the germline V gene. The V and J ends lost 2 bases and 7 bases, in that order; junction bases with no gene match: 6. This CDR3 is CASSQTGQGVSGYTF. CDR3 coding DNA: TGTGCCAGCAGCCAAACGGGACAGGGGGTGAGTGGCTACACCTTC.

The chain uses TRBV5-8 and TRBJ1-2; 10 bases map to TRBD1. The CDR3 totals 15 residues. Germline V gene sequence: CDR1 SGHTS, CDR2 YDEGEE. The V segment lost 0 bases and the J segment 5 bases; nucleotides outside the gene matches: 4. The DNA for the CDR3 is TGTGCCAGCAGCTTGGCCGGGACAGGGGATTATGGCTACACCTTC. Protein product: CASSLAGTGDYGYTF.